A selection of T cell receptor beta chains follows, all from one sample in a study of beta chain features in type 1 diabetes. Libraries were prepared by immunoSEQ multiplex PCR; TCRdb keeps only in-frame clonotypes and omits some of them. The sample lists 350,000 to 450,000 clones, about 14% occurring once. Sequencing was performed on naive CD4+ T cells from blood. Receptors were obtained from a man aged 30-40 years in good health. Each CDR3 is given with its conserved first and last residue. The D gene is left open where the match is weak.

cdr3_length: 16
d_call: TRBD2
v_call: TRBV9
j_call: TRBJ2-3
cdr3_aa: CASSEVAGATDRAQYF

cdr3_length: 15
d_call: TRBD1
v_call: TRBV25-1
j_call: TRBJ2-6
cdr3_aa: CASTRDRAGANVLTF

cdr3_length: 18
d_call: TRBD2
v_call: TRBV9
j_call: TRBJ2-5
cdr3_aa: CASSPTVSGRAESETQYF

cdr3_length: 16
d_call: TRBD2
v_call: TRBV7-9
j_call: TRBJ2-1
cdr3_aa: CASSFTGTISYNEQFF

cdr3_length: 12
d_call: NA
v_call: TRBV27
j_call: TRBJ2-1
cdr3_aa: CASSLDRSVQFF

cdr3_length: 16
d_call: NA
v_call: TRBV4-3
j_call: TRBJ2-3
cdr3_aa: CASSQGVGTSTDTQYF

cdr3_length: 14
d_call: NA
v_call: TRBV9
j_call: TRBJ2-2
cdr3_aa: CASSDGLNTGELFF

cdr3_length: 15
d_call: NA
v_call: TRBV7-2
j_call: TRBJ2-7
cdr3_aa: CASSLMGTVSYEQYF

cdr3_length: 14
d_call: NA
v_call: TRBV9
j_call: TRBJ2-5
cdr3_aa: CASSGEGGRETQYF

cdr3_length: 16
d_call: TRBD1
v_call: TRBV5-4
j_call: TRBJ2-1
cdr3_aa: CASSLQQGVLHNEQFF

cdr3_length: 13
d_call: NA
v_call: TRBV30
j_call: TRBJ1-2
cdr3_aa: CAWSLPGGYGYTF